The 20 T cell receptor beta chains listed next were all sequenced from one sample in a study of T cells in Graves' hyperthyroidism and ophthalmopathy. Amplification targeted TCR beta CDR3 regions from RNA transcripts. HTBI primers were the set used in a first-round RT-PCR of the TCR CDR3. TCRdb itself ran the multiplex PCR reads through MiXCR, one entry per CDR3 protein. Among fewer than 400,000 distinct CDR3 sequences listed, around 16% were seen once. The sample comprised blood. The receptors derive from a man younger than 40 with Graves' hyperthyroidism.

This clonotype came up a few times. Here the CDR3 DNA reads TGTGCCAGCAGCGGGGGAGGTTTTCAAGAGACCCAGTACTTC. It yields the protein CASSGGGFQETQYF. The V and J genes are TRBV11-3 and TRBJ2-5; the D gene is possibly TRBD2 (6 bases). V was pared by 5 bases and J by 2 bases, with 12 bases between. The CDR3 is made up of 14 amino acids. Looked up from germline, CDR1 is SGHNT and CDR2 is YENEEA.

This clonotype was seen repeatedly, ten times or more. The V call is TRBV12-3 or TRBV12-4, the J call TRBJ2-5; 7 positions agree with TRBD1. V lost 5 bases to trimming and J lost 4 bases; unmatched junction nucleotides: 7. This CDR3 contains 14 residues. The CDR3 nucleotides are TGTGCCAGCAGTGAAGACAGGGATGGAGAGACCCAGTACTTC. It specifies CASSEDRDGETQYF.

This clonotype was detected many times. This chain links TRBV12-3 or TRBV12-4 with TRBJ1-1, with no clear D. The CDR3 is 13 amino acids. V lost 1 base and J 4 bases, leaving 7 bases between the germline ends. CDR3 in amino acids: CASSLVVGTEAFF. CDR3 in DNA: TGTGCCAGCAGTTTAGTTGTAGGCACTGAAGCTTTCTTT.

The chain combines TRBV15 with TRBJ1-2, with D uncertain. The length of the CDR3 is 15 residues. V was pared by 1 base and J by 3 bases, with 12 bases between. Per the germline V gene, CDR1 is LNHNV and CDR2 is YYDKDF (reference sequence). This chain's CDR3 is CATSRGREGYYGYTF. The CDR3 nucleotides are TGTGCCACCAGCAGAGGTCGAGAAGGGTACTATGGCTACACCTTC.

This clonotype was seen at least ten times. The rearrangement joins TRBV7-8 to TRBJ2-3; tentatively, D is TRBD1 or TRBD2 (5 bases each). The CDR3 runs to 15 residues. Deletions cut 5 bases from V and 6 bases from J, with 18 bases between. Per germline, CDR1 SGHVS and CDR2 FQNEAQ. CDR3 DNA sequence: TGTGCCAGCAGCGAAGTATGGACACGAGGGGATACGCAGTATTTT. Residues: CASSEVWTRGDTQYF.

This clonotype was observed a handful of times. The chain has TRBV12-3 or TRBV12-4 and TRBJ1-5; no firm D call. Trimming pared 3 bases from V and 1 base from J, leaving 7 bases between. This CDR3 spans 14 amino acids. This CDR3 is CASSFLQSNQPQHF. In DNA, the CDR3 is TGTGCCAGCAGTTTTTTACAGAGCAATCAGCCCCAGCATTTT.

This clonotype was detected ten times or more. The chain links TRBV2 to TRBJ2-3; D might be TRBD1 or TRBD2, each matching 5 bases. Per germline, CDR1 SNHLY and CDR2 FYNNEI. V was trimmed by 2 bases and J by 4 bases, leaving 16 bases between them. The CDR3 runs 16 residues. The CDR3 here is CASSELQTGPADTQYF. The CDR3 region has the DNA TGTGCCAGCAGTGAACTGCAGACGGGGCCAGCAGATACGCAGTATTTT.

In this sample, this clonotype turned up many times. For the CDR3, the DNA is TGCAGTGCCGAACAGGGAAATACGCAGTATTTT. Protein sequence: CSAEQGNTQYF. The chain joins TRBV20-1 to TRBJ2-3, with D tentatively TRBD1 (6 bases). The V gene's germline CDR1 is DFQATT and CDR2 SNEGSKA (reference sequence). The V and J ends lost 6 bases and 7 bases respectively, with 11 bases between them. The CDR3 runs to 11 residues.

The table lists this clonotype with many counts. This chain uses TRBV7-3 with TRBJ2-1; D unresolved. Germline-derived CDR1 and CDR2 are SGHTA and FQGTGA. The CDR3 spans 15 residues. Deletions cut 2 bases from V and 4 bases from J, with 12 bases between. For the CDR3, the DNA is TGTGCCAGCAGCTTATACCCATCCAAGTACAATGAGCAGTTCTTC. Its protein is CASSLYPSKYNEQFF.

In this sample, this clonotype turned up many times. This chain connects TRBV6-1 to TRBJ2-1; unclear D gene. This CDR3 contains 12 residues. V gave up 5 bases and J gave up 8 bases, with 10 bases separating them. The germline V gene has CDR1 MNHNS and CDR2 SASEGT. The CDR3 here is CASSTTGYEQFF. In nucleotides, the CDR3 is TGTGCCAGCAGTACGACTGGGTATGAGCAGTTCTTC.

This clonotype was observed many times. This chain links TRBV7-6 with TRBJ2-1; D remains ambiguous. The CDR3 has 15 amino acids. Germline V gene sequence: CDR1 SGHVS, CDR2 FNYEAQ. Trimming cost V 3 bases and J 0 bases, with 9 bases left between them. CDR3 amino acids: CASSLVGTSYNEQFF. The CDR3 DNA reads TGTGCCAGCAGCTTGGTCGGAACCTCCTACAATGAGCAGTTCTTC.

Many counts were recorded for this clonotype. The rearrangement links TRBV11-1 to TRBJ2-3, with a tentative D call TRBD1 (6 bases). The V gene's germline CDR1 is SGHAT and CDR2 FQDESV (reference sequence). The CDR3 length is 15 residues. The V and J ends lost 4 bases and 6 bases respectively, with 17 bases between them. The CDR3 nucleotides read TGTGCCAGCAGCTCAACCGACAGGCTAGAGGATACGCAGTATTTT. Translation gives CASSSTDRLEDTQYF.

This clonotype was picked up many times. The CDR3 DNA follows: TGTGCCAGCAGTTTAGAACAGCGGCCCCAGCATTTT. Protein product: CASSLEQRPQHF. The chain recombines TRBV12-3 or TRBV12-4 with TRBJ1-5; D is uncertain. This CDR3 is 12 amino acids long. V gave up 1 base and J gave up 9 bases, with 7 bases separating them.

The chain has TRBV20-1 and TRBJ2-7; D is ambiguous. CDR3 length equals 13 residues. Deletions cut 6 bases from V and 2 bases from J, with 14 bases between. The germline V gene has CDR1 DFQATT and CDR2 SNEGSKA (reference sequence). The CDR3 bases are TGCAGTGCCCACGTCGTGGTTCCCTACGAGCAGTACTTC. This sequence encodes CSAHVVVPYEQYF.

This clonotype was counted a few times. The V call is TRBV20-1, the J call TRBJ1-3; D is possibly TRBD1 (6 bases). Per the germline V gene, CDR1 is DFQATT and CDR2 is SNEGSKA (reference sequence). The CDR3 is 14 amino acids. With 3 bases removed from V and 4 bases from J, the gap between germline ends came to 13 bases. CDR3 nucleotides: TGCAGTGCTAGTAATCGGGGGGCGGGAAACACCATATATTTT. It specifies CSASNRGAGNTIYF.

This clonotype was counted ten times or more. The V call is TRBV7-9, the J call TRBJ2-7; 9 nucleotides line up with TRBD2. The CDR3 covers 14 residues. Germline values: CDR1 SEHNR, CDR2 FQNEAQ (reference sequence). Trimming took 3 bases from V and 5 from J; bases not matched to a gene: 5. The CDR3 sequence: CASSFGGRANEQYF. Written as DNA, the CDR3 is TGTGCCAGCAGCTTCGGCGGGAGGGCCAACGAGCAGTACTTC.

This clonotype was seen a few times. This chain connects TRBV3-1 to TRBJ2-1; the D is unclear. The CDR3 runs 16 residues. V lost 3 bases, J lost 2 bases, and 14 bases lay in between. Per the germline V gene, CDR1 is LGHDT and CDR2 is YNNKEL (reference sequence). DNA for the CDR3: TGTGCCAGCAGCCAGTACACCGGCGCCGCCTACAATGAGCAGTTCTTC. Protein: CASSQYTGAAYNEQFF.

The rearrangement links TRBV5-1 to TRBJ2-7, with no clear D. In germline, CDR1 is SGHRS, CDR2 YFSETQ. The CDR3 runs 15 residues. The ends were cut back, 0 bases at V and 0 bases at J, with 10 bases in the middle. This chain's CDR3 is CASSLGLDSSYEQYF. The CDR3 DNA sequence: TGCGCCAGCAGCTTGGGGCTAGATAGCTCCTACGAGCAGTACTTC.

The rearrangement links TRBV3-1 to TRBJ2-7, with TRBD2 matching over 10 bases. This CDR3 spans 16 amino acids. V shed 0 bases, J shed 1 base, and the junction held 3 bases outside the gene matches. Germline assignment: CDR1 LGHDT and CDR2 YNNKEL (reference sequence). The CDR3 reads CASSQDLTSGSYEQYF. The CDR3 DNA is TGTGCCAGCAGCCAAGATCTGACTAGCGGGTCCTACGAGCAGTACTTC.

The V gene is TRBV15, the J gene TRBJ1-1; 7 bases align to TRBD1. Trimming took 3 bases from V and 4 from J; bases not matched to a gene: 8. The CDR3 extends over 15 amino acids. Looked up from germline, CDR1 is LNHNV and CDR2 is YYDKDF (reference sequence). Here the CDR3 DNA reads TGTGCCACCAGCAGGTACAGGGGCGCGGGCACTGAAGCTTTCTTT. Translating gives CATSRYRGAGTEAFF.